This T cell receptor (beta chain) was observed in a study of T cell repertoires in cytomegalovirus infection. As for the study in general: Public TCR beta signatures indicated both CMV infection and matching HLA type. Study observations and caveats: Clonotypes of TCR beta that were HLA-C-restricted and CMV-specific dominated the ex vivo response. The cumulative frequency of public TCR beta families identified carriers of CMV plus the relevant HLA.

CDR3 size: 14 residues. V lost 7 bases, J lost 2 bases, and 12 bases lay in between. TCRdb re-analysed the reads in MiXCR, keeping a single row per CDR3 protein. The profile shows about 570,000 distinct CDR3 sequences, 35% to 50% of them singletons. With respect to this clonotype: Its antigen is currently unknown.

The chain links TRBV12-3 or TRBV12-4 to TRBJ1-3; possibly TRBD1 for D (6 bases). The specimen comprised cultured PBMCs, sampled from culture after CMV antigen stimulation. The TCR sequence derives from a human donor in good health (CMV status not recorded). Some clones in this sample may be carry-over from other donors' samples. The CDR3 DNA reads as TGTGCCAGCACCGAGGGGGGGACTGGAAACACCATATATTTT. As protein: CASTEGGTGNTIYF.